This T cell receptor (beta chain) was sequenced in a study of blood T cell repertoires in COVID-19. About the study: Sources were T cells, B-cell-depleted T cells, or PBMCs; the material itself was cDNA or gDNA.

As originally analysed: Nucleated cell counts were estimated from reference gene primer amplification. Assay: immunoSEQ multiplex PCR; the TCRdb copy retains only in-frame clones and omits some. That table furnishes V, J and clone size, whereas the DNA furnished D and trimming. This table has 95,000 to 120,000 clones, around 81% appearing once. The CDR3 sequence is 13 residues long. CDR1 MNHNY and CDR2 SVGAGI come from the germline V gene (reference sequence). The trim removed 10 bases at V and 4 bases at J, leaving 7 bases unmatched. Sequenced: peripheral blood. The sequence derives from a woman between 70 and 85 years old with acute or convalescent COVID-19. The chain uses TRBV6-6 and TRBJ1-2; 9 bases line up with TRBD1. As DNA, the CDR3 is TGTGCCACTATGACAGGGGGTACCTATGGCTACACCTTC. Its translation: CATMTGGTYGYTF.